The following is a T cell receptor beta chain sequence with its context. Original methodology: Amplification of reference gene primers was used by the study to estimate nucleated cell counts. Some clones are missing from TCRdb's copy, which holds only in-frame ones; the method was immunoSEQ multiplex PCR. V, J and clone size are taken as reported in that table, and D and trimming were inferred from the DNA itself. This table holds around 300,000 clones, 70% to 90% found once. There are 18 residues in the CDR3. V lost 3 bases, J lost 5 bases, and 24 bases lay in between. Germline V gives CDR1 SGHDT, CDR2 YYEEEE. This entry is derived from a study of blood T cell repertoires in COVID-19. Study information: There were acute and convalescent COVID-19 samples, and they came from the United States, Italy and Spain. T cells, B-cell-depleted T cells, or PBMCs provided the cDNA or gDNA that served as material.

Sample: peripheral blood. This chain links TRBV5-6 with TRBJ1-3; a weak D match, TRBD1 (6 bases). The source of this sequence is a woman in her 70s with acute or convalescent COVID-19. CDR3 DNA: TGTGCCAGCAGCTCGAATCGACAGGTGGCAATTCTGAGAAACACCATATATTTT. Translation gives CASSSNRQVAILRNTIYF.